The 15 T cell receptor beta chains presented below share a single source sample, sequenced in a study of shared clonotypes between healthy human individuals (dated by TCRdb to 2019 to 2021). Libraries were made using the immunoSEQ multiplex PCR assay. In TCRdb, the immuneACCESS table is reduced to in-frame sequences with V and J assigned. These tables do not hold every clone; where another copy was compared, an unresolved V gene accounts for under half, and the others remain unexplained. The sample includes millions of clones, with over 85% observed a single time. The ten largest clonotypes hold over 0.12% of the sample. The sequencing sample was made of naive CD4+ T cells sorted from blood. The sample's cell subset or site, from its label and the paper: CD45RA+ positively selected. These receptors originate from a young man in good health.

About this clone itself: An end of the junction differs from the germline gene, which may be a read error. CDR3 in DNA: TGTGCTAGCAGCTTAGGCGGGGGGACCGAGCAGTACTTC. Residues: CASSLGGGTEQYF. The J gene is TRBJ2-7, the V gene TRBV7-7, with TRBD2 matching 8 bases. CDR3 length equals 13 residues. CDR1 and CDR2 from the germline V gene are SSHAT and FNYEAQ (reference sequence).

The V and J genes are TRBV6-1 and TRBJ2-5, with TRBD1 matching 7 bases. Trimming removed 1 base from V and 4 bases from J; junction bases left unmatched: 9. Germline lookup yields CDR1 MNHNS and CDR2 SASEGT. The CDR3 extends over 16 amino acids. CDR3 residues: CASSEVEQGMRETQYF. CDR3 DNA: TGTGCCAGCAGTGAAGTGGAACAGGGGATGCGAGAGACCCAGTACTTC.

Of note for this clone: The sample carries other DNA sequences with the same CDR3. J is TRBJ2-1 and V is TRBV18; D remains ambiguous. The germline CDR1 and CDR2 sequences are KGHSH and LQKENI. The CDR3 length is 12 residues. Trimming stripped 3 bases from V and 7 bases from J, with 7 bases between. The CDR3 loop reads CASSPGRNEQFF. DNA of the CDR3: TGTGCCAGCTCACCGGGCCGAAATGAGCAGTTCTTC.

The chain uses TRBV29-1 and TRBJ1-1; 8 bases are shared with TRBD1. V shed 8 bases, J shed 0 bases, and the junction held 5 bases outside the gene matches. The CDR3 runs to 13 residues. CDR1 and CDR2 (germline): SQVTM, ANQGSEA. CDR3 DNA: TGCAGCACGCGACAGGGGATGAACACTGAAGCTTTCTTT. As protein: CSTRQGMNTEAFF.

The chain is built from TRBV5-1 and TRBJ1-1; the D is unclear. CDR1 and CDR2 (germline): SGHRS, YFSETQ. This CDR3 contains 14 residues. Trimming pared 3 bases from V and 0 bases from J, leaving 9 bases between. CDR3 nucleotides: TGCGCCAGCAGCTCTCTTTTGCTGAACACTGAAGCTTTCTTT. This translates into CASSSLLLNTEAFF. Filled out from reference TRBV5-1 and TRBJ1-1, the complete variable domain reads KAGVTQTPRYLIKTRGQQVTLSCSPISGHRSVSWYQQTPGQGLQFLFEYFSETQRNKGNFPGRFSGRQFSNSRSEMNVSTLELGDSALYLCASSSLLLNTEAFFGQGTRLTVV.

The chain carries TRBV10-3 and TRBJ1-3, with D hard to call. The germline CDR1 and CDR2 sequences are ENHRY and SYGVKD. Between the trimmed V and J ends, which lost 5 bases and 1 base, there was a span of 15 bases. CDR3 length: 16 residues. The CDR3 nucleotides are TGTGCCATCAGTTCCTCGGTGGTTCTGTCTGGAAACACCATATATTTT. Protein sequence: CAISSSVVLSGNTIYF.

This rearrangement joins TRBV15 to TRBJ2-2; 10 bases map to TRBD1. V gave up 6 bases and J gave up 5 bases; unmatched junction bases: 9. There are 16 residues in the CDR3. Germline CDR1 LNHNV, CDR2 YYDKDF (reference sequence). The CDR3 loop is CATSNRTGGSTGELFF. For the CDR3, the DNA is TGTGCCACCAGTAACAGGACAGGGGGGTCTACCGGGGAGCTGTTTTTT.

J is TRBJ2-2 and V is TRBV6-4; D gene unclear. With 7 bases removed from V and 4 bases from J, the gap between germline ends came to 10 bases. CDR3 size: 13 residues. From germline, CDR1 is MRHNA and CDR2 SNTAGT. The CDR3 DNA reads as TGTGCCAGCAAAGGCAAAGTCACCGGGGAGCTGTTTTTT. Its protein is CASKGKVTGELFF.

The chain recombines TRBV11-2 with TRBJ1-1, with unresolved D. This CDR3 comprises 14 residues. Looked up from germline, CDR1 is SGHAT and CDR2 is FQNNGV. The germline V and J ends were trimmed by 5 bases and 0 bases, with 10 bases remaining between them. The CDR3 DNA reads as TGTGCCAGCAGCCCGGGCATGATGAACACTGAAGCTTTCTTT. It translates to CASSPGMMNTEAFF.

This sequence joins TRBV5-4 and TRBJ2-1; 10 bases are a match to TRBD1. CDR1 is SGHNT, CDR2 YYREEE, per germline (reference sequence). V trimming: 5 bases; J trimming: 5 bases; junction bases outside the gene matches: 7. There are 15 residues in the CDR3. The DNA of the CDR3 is TGTGCCAGCAGTTACCGGGACAGGGGAAACAATGAGCAGTTCTTC. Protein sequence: CASSYRDRGNNEQFF.

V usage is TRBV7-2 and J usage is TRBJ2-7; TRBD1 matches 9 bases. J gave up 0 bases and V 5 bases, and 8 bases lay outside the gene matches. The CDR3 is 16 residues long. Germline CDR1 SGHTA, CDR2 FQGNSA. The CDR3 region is CASSPIGTGFSYEQYF. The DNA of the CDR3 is TGTGCCAGCAGCCCAATAGGGACAGGGTTCTCCTACGAGCAGTACTTC.

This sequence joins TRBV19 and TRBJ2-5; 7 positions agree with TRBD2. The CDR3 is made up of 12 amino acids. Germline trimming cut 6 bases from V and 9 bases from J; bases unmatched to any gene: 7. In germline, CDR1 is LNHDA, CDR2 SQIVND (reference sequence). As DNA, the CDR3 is TGTGCCAGTAGCACCCGGGCGGGGGCCCAGTACTTC. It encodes CASSTRAGAQYF.

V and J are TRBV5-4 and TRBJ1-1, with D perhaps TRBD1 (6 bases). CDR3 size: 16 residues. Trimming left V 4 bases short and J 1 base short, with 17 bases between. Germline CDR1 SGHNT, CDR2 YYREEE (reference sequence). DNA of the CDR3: TGTGCCAGCAGCACCGGGGGGGCCAGCTGGAACACTGAAGCTTTCTTT. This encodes CASSTGGASWNTEAFF.

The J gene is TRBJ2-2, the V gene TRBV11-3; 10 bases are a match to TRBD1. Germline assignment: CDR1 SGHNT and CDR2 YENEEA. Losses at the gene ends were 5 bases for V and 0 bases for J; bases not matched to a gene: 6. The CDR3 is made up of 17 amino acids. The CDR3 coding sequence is TGTGCCAGCAGCCTTGGGACAGGGGAGTCGAACACCGGGGAGCTGTTTTTT. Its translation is CASSLGTGESNTGELFF.

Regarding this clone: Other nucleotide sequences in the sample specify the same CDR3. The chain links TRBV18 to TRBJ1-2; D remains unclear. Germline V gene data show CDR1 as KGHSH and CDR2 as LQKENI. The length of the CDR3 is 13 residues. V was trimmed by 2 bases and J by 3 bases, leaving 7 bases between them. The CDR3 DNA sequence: TGTGCCAGCTCACCAGGCAGCGACTATGGCTACACCTTC. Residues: CASSPGSDYGYTF.